Listed below are T cell receptor beta chains from one sample, sequenced in a study of blood T cell repertoires in COVID-19. Profiling relied on immunoSEQ multiplex PCR, and the TCRdb table lists in-frame clones only, not all of them. The top ten clones hold about 4.5% of a sample with over 350,000 clones, 80% to 90% of them seen once. Material for sequencing was peripheral blood. Receptors were obtained from a woman in her thirties with acute or convalescent COVID-19. Both conserved end residues are part of each CDR3. D genes are given only for firm matches. Some rows have no size entry. The others give once, few or many, or a class for an expanded clone.

clone size: -; V gene: TRBV27; J gene: TRBJ2-5; D gene: -; CDR3 DNA: TGTGCCAGCAGTTTATCCCCGGGGGAGACCCAGTACTTC; CDR3 protein: CASSLSPGETQYF
clone size: -; V gene: TRBV27; J gene: TRBJ2-7; D gene: TRBD2; CDR3 DNA: TGTGCCAGCAGTTCTTTAGCGGGGGGCAGATACGAGCAGTACTTC; CDR3 protein: CASSSLAGGRYEQYF
clone size: once; V gene: TRBV5-1; J gene: TRBJ2-3; D gene: -; CDR3 DNA: TGCGCCAGCAGCTTGTTGGCTAGCGCAGATACGCAGTATTTT; CDR3 protein: CASSLLASADTQYF
clone size: -; V gene: TRBV27; J gene: TRBJ1-6; D gene: TRBD1; CDR3 DNA: TGTGCCAGCAGTTTGGGATCGGTTGGGACAGGGGTTAATTCACCCCTCCACTTT; CDR3 protein: CASSLGSVGTGVNSPLHF
clone size: -; V gene: TRBV5-1; J gene: TRBJ2-7; D gene: TRBD1; CDR3 DNA: TGCGCCAGCAGCTACGGACAGGGGACATACTACGAGCAGTACTTC; CDR3 protein: CASSYGQGTYYEQYF
clone size: -; V gene: TRBV9; J gene: TRBJ2-5; D gene: TRBD1; CDR3 DNA: TGTGCCAGCAGCGGCAACGGACAGGGGGTAGAGACCCAGTACTTC; CDR3 protein: CASSGNGQGVETQYF
clone size: few; V gene: TRBV9; J gene: TRBJ2-2; D gene: -; CDR3 DNA: TGTGCCAGCAGCGTATTTTCCGGAGACACCGGGGAGCTGTTTTTT; CDR3 protein: CASSVFSGDTGELFF
clone size: -; V gene: TRBV6-6; J gene: TRBJ2-7; D gene: TRBD1; CDR3 DNA: TGTGCCAGCAGTTACTCGATGTGGACAGGGGGCTACGAGCAGTACTTC; CDR3 protein: CASSYSMWTGGYEQYF
clone size: -; V gene: TRBV9; J gene: TRBJ1-2; D gene: -; CDR3 DNA: TGTGCCAGCAGCGTGGGCAGTAGGATCTATGGCTACACCTTC; CDR3 protein: CASSVGSRIYGYTF
clone size: once; V gene: TRBV4-1; J gene: TRBJ2-3; D gene: -; CDR3 DNA: TGCGCCAGCAGCCAAGCGGGTTGGCCCGTCGAGGATACGCAGTATTTT; CDR3 protein: CASSQAGWPVEDTQYF
clone size: -; V gene: TRBV6-5; J gene: TRBJ1-4; D gene: -; CDR3 DNA: TGTGCCAGCAGTCCGTTAACAACTAATGAAAAACTGTTTTTT; CDR3 protein: CASSPLTTNEKLFF
clone size: -; V gene: TRBV9; J gene: TRBJ2-5; D gene: TRBD2; CDR3 DNA: TGTGCCAGCAGCGTAGCCAGCGGGGGATACCAAGAGACCCAGTACTTC; CDR3 protein: CASSVASGGYQETQYF
clone size: once; V gene: TRBV6-5; J gene: TRBJ2-1; D gene: TRBD2; CDR3 DNA: TGTGCCAGCAGTTTTCTACTAGCGGGGTACAATGAGCAGTTCTTC; CDR3 protein: CASSFLLAGYNEQFF
clone size: -; V gene: TRBV28; J gene: TRBJ1-4; D gene: TRBD1; CDR3 DNA: TGTGCCAGCAGTATCCCAGGGGGCCCTAATGAAAAACTGTTTTTT; CDR3 protein: CASSIPGGPNEKLFF
clone size: -; V gene: TRBV5-1; J gene: TRBJ2-4; D gene: -; CDR3 DNA: TGCGCCAGCAGCTTGAGTTCAGGGGGGCCGGACATTCAGTACTTC; CDR3 protein: CASSLSSGGPDIQYF
clone size: -; V gene: TRBV27; J gene: TRBJ2-1; D gene: TRBD1; CDR3 DNA: TGTGCCAGCAGTAACAGGGGTGGGGACAATGAGCAGTTCTTC; CDR3 protein: CASSNRGGDNEQFF
clone size: -; V gene: TRBV27; J gene: TRBJ1-2; D gene: -; CDR3 DNA: TGTGCCAGCAGGTCAGGGGTAGGCGGCTACACCTTC; CDR3 protein: CASRSGVGGYTF
clone size: -; V gene: TRBV9; J gene: TRBJ1-1; D gene: TRBD1; CDR3 DNA: TGTGCCAGCAGCGTTACAGGGGTGCGGGGCACTGAAGCTTTCTTT; CDR3 protein: CASSVTGVRGTEAFF
clone size: -; V gene: TRBV3-1/TRBV3-2; J gene: TRBJ2-5; D gene: TRBD1; CDR3 DNA: TGTGCCAGCAGCCCGGGACAGGGGGCGGTTAGTCGAGAGACCCAGTACTTC; CDR3 protein: CASSPGQGAVSRETQYF
clone size: -; V gene: TRBV24-1; J gene: TRBJ2-7; D gene: -; CDR3 DNA: TGTGCCACCAATCCTCGCGACAGAACGTACGAGCAGTACTTC; CDR3 protein: CATNPRDRTYEQYF
clone size: once; V gene: TRBV19; J gene: TRBJ2-7; D gene: -; CDR3 DNA: TGTGCCAGTAGTATAGCAGCGACGGATTACGAGCAGTACTTC; CDR3 protein: CASSIAATDYEQYF
clone size: -; V gene: TRBV7-9; J gene: TRBJ1-6; D gene: -; CDR3 DNA: TGTGCCAGCAGCTTAGTAGTCTCCCTTAGGGGCGATTCTTCACCCCTCCACTTT; CDR3 protein: CASSLVVSLRGDSSPLHF
clone size: -; V gene: TRBV10-2; J gene: TRBJ1-1; D gene: -; CDR3 DNA: TGCGCCAGCCAGTCAACCCCCTCAGGGACACACACTGAAGCTTTCTTT; CDR3 protein: CASQSTPSGTHTEAFF
clone size: -; V gene: TRBV5-1; J gene: TRBJ2-5; D gene: -; CDR3 DNA: TGCGCCAGCAGCTTGGCTTCTCTGAGGGAGACCCAGTACTTC; CDR3 protein: CASSLASLRETQYF
clone size: few; V gene: TRBV27; J gene: TRBJ1-5; D gene: -; CDR3 DNA: TGTGCCAGCAGTCCCAGGGGTGGCAATCAGCCCCAGCATTTT; CDR3 protein: CASSPRGGNQPQHF
clone size: -; V gene: TRBV27; J gene: TRBJ1-1; D gene: -; CDR3 DNA: TGTGCCAGCGGCCCAGGAGGGGTTGAAGCTTTCTTT; CDR3 protein: CASGPGGVEAFF
clone size: -; V gene: TRBV24-1; J gene: TRBJ2-1; D gene: -; CDR3 DNA: TGTGCCACCAGTGACTCGACAGGAACAGTGGCCCACCGCGATGAGCAGTTCTTC; CDR3 protein: CATSDSTGTVAHRDEQFF
clone size: -; V gene: TRBV9; J gene: TRBJ2-5; D gene: TRBD1; CDR3 DNA: TGTGCCAGCAGCTCTAGGACAGGGCGAGAGACCCAGTACTTC; CDR3 protein: CASSSRTGRETQYF
clone size: -; V gene: TRBV5-5; J gene: TRBJ2-3; D gene: -; CDR3 DNA: TGTGCCAGCAGCCTGGTGTCGAGGCCAGATACGCAGTATTTT; CDR3 protein: CASSLVSRPDTQYF